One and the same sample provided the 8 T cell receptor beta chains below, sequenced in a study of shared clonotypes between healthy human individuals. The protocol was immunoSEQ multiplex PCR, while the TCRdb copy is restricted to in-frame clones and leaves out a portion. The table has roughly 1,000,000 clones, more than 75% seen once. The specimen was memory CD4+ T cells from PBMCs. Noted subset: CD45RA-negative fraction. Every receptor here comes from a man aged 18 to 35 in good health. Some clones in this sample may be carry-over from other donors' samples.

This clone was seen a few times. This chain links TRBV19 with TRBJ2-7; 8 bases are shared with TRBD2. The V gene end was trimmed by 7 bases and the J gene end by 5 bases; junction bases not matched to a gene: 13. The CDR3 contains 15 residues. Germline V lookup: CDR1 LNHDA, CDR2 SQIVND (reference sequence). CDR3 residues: CASKREGLAGNEQYF. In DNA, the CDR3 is TGTGCCAGTAAAAGGGAGGGCCTAGCGGGTAACGAGCAGTACTTC.

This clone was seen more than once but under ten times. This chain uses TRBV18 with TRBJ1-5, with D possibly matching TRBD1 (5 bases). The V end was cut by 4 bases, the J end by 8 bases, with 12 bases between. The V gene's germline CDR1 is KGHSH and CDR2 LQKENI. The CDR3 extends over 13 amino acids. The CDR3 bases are TGTGCCAGCTCACATGGACATAACGAGCCCCAGCATTTT. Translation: CASSHGHNEPQHF.

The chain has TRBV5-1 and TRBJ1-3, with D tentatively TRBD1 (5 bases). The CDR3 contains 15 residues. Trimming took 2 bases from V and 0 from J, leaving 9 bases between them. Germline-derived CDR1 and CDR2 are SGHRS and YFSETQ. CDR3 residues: CASSFGAISGNTIYF. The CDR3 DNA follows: TGCGCCAGCAGCTTTGGGGCAATCTCTGGAAACACCATATATTTT.

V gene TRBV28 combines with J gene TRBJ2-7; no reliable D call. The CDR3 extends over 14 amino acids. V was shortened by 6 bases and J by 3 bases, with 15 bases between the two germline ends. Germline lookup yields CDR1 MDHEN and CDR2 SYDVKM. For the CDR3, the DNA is TGTGCCAGCAGGATGGTATCCGAGCGCTACGAGCAGTACTTC. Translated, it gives CASRMVSERYEQYF.

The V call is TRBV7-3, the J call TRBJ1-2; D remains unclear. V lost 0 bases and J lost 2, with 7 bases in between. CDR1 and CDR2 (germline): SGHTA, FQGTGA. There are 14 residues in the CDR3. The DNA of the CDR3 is TGTGCCAGCAGCTTAACCCCTGGGAACTATGGCTACACCTTC. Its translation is CASSLTPGNYGYTF. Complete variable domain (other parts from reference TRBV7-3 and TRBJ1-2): GAGVSQTPSNKVTEKGKYVELRCDPISGHTALYWYRQSLGQGPEFLIYFQGTGAADDSGLPNDRFFAVRPEGSVSTLKIQRTERGDSAVYLCASSLTPGNYGYTFGSGTRLTVV.

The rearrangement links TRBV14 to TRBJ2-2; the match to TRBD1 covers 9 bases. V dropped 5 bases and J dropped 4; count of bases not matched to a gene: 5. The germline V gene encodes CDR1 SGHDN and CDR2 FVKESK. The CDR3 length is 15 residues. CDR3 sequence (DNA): TGTGCCAGCAGCTGGGACAGGGTGGCCACCGGGGAGCTGTTTTTT. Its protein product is CASSWDRVATGELFF.

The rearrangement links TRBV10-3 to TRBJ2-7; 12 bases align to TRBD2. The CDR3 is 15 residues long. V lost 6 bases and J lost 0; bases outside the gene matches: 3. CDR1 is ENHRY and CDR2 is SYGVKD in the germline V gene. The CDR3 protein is CAIRQTSGSSYEQYF. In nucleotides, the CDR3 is TGTGCCATCAGGCAGACTAGCGGGAGCTCCTACGAGCAGTACTTC.

CDR3 region: CASSLVRTHEQYF. The CDR3 DNA is TGTGCCAGCAGCCTAGTAAGGACCCACGAGCAGTACTTC. V and J are TRBV27 and TRBJ2-7; D gene uncertain. This CDR3 is built from 13 residues. Trimming left V 6 bases short and J 5 bases short, with 14 bases between. Per the germline V gene, CDR1 is MNHEY and CDR2 is SMNVEV (reference sequence).